This entry concerns a single TCR beta chain. Antigen: not known. The data were obtained in a study of T-cell memory formation after mild COVID-19. Study overall: Clustering of TCRs was largely donor specific. General observations from the study: Memory sampled before infection contained some responding clones, suggesting cross-reactive memory joined. Clones shrinking from day 15 to 85 showed even CD4/CD8 mixes; later expanders tilted CD4+.

Barcoded TCR alpha and TCR beta cDNA libraries with UMIs came from 5'RACE using constant-segment primers. From the 5' RACE reads, TCRdb called clonotypes with MiXCR, one entry per CDR3 protein. Among some 130,000 distinct CDR3 sequences, around 27% were seen once, and the ten largest hold approximately 25%. The CDR3 runs 14 residues. In germline, CDR1 is SGHRS, CDR2 YFSETQ. Trimming pared 2 bases from V and 2 bases from J, leaving 11 bases between. This sequence joins TRBV5-1 and TRBJ2-7; D possibly corresponds to TRBD1 (5 bases). Sequenced sample: PBMCs or a T cell subset sorted from them (not recorded which). The receptor was isolated from an adult woman who had mild COVID-19 (a few samples of this study predate the infection). Cell type and time point are not known. The CDR3 sequence is CASSLETVAYEQYF. The DNA of the CDR3 is TGCGCCAGCAGCTTAGAGACAGTCGCCTACGAGCAGTACTTC.